These T cell receptor beta chains were read from a single sample in a study of blood T cell repertoires in COVID-19. Libraries were prepared by immunoSEQ multiplex PCR; TCRdb keeps only in-frame clonotypes and omits some of them. The sample shows 270,000 or so clones, roughly 91% of them seen only once. Material: PBMCs or T cells enriched from blood (not recorded which). The source of these receptors is a middle-aged woman with acute COVID-19. Each CDR3 is given with its conserved first and last residue. A D gene is named only where the DNA matches it firmly. Expanded clones get a size class; other rows say once, few or many, or leave the size out.

clone size: NA
V gene: TRBV11-3
J gene: TRBJ2-2
D gene: NA
CDR3 DNA: TGTGCCAGCAGCTTAGCAGGGCGGGAGAACACCGGGGAGCTGTTTTTT
CDR3 protein: CASSLAGRENTGELFF

clone size: NA
V gene: TRBV12-3/TRBV12-4
J gene: TRBJ1-1
D gene: NA
CDR3 DNA: TGTGCCAGCAGTTTTGGGGGGGGCACTGAAGCTTTCTTT
CDR3 protein: CASSFGGGTEAFF

clone size: NA
V gene: TRBV11-1
J gene: TRBJ2-7
D gene: NA
CDR3 DNA: TGTGCCAGCAGCCCGAGACGAACAGCCTACGAGCAGTACTTC
CDR3 protein: CASSPRRTAYEQYF

clone size: NA
V gene: TRBV18
J gene: TRBJ1-5
D gene: NA
CDR3 DNA: TGTGCCAGCTCACCGACGGGGAGTCAGCCCCAGCATTTT
CDR3 protein: CASSPTGSQPQHF

clone size: once
V gene: TRBV7-6
J gene: TRBJ2-3
D gene: TRBD2
CDR3 DNA: TGTGCCAGCAGCCGGGCAGGGAGGGTCACAGATACGCAGTATTTT
CDR3 protein: CASSRAGRVTDTQYF

clone size: NA
V gene: TRBV5-8
J gene: TRBJ1-1
D gene: NA
CDR3 DNA: TGTGCCAGCAGCTTGGGAGGGCTCGGGTCTGAAGCTTTCTTT
CDR3 protein: CASSLGGLGSEAFF

clone size: NA
V gene: TRBV11-2
J gene: TRBJ2-4
D gene: NA
CDR3 DNA: TGTGCCAGCAGCTTGGGCGGGGCGTATCAGTACTTC
CDR3 protein: CASSLGGAYQYF

clone size: few
V gene: TRBV6-6
J gene: TRBJ2-1
D gene: NA
CDR3 DNA: TGTGCCAGCAGCACTACGGCCCTCAATGAGCAGTTCTTC
CDR3 protein: CASSTTALNEQFF

clone size: few
V gene: TRBV2
J gene: TRBJ2-7
D gene: TRBD1
CDR3 DNA: TGTGCCAGCAGACCGAGGGCAGGGGGCACGGAGTACTTC
CDR3 protein: CASRPRAGGTEYF

clone size: NA
V gene: TRBV6-2/TRBV6-3
J gene: TRBJ2-1
D gene: NA
CDR3 DNA: TGTGCCAGCAGTTCCTCCCGGACAGTTCGTAATGAGCAGTTCTTC
CDR3 protein: CASSSSRTVRNEQFF